Below, 18 T cell receptor beta chains from the same sample are listed, as sequenced in a study of T cell responses to AZD1222 COVID-19 vaccine. Clones were read by immunoSEQ multiplex PCR, and TCRdb kept only the in-frame ones, dropping some. This table has under 150,000 clones, roughly 90% appearing once. The sequenced sample was peripheral blood, obtained on day 0 of AZD1222 vaccination. These receptors were collected from an adult in good health.

The rearrangement joins TRBV2 to TRBJ1-1; perhaps TRBD1 as D (5 bases). The CDR3 consists of 17 residues. CDR1 is SNHLY, CDR2 FYNNEI, per germline. The V and J ends lost 4 bases and 3 bases respectively, with 21 bases between them. CDR3 coding DNA: TGTGCCAGCAGTGTCCTCCGCAGGGCCGTAGTAGACACTGAAGCTTTCTTT. Protein product: CASSVLRRAVVDTEAFF.

This rearrangement joins TRBV6-1 to TRBJ1-4; the match to TRBD1 covers 8 bases. CDR1 MNHNS and CDR2 SASEGT come from the germline V gene. There are 15 residues in the CDR3. With 3 bases clipped from V and 3 bases from J, the junction kept 3 bases outside the gene matches. CDR3 amino acids: CASSDRGQANEKLFF. The DNA for the CDR3 is TGTGCCAGCAGTGACAGGGGGCAAGCTAATGAAAAACTGTTTTTT.

The chain is built from TRBV10-3 and TRBJ1-1; a weak D match, TRBD1 (6 bases). This CDR3 has 13 amino acids. Germline CDR1 and CDR2: ENHRY and SYGVKD. V shed 7 bases and J shed 0 bases, with 9 bases lying between them. CDR3 residues: CAIKGQMNTEAFF. In nucleotides, the CDR3 is TGTGCCATCAAAGGACAGATGAACACTGAAGCTTTCTTT.

The chain carries TRBV9 and TRBJ2-2, with no clear D. Looked up from germline, CDR1 is SGDLS and CDR2 is YYNGEE. V lost 0 bases, J lost 5 bases, and 11 bases lay in between. CDR3 length: 15 amino acids. The CDR3 protein is CASSVGSSLTGELFF. The CDR3 DNA is TGTGCCAGCAGCGTAGGGAGCAGCCTAACCGGGGAGCTGTTTTTT.

The DNA of the CDR3 is TGTGCCAGCAGCCAAGATACCCAGGGCTATGGCTACACCTTC. This translates into CASSQDTQGYGYTF. The gene calls are TRBV3-1 (or the pseudogene TRBV3-2) and TRBJ1-2; weak D call: TRBD1 (5 bases). CDR1 is LGHDT and CDR2 is YNNKEL in the germline V gene (reference sequence). V lost 0 bases, J lost 4 bases, and 9 bases lay in between. The CDR3 sequence is 14 residues long.

The V call is TRBV28, the J call TRBJ1-1, with D perhaps TRBD1 (6 bases). The CDR3 extends over 15 amino acids. From germline, CDR1 is MDHEN and CDR2 SYDVKM. Trimming pared 4 bases from V and 4 bases from J, leaving 16 bases between. The CDR3, as DNA: TGTGCCAGCAGTTCCCCCGGGGGCGCGGGCACTGAAGCTTTCTTT. It translates to CASSSPGGAGTEAFF.

The chain is built from TRBV2 and TRBJ1-2; perhaps TRBD1 as D (6 bases). Trimming removed 5 bases from V and 4 bases from J, with 14 bases in between. CDR3 length equals 14 residues. Germline V gene sequence: CDR1 SNHLY, CDR2 FYNNEI. The CDR3 here is CASSRIGGTYGYTF. CDR3 nucleotide sequence: TGTGCCAGCAGTAGGATAGGGGGGACCTATGGCTACACCTTC. Full variable domain (rest looked up from reference TRBV2 and TRBJ1-2): EPEVTQTPSHQVTQMGQEVILRCVPISNHLYFYWYRQILGQKVEFLVSFYNNEISEKSEIFDDQFSVERPDGSNFTLKIRSTKLEDSAMYFCASSRIGGTYGYTFGSGTRLTVV.

V usage is TRBV6-5 and J usage is TRBJ1-2; weak D call: TRBD1 (5 bases). V was shortened by 2 bases and J by 9 bases, with 13 bases between the two germline ends. CDR3 size: 13 residues. Germline lookup yields CDR1 MNHEY and CDR2 SVGAGI. The CDR3 nucleotides are TGTGCCAGCAGTTACGGGGCAGGGTCTAGCTACACCTTC. Residues: CASSYGAGSSYTF.

This clone was recorded only once. The chain uses TRBV10-3 and TRBJ2-3; a weak D match, TRBD2 (6 bases). Per germline, CDR1 ENHRY and CDR2 SYGVKD. The germline V and J ends were trimmed by 4 bases and 2 bases, with 10 bases remaining between them. The CDR3 has 14 amino acids. The CDR3 coding sequence is TGTGCCATCAGTGTGGGCGGGGACACAGATACGCAGTATTTT. Translation: CAISVGGDTDTQYF.

CDR3 sequence: CASIQTGGTEAFF. The CDR3, as DNA: TGCGCCAGTATTCAGACAGGGGGGACTGAAGCTTTCTTT. This chain links TRBV10-2 with TRBJ1-1; 9 nucleotides align to TRBD1. The CDR3 loop spans 13 amino acids. Germline trimming cut 9 bases from V and 5 bases from J; bases unmatched to any gene: 7. Germline values: CDR1 WSHSY, CDR2 SAAADI.

This sequence joins TRBV5-1 and TRBJ2-3; D tentatively fits TRBD1 or TRBD2 (5 bases each). CDR1 is SGHRS, CDR2 YFSETQ, per germline. V gave up 2 bases and J gave up 1 base, with 8 bases separating them. CDR3 size: 14 residues. In nucleotides, the CDR3 is TGCGCCAGCAGCTTCCGGGGCGGCACAGATACGCAGTATTTT. It translates to CASSFRGGTDTQYF.

V usage is TRBV3-1 (or the pseudogene TRBV3-2) and J usage is TRBJ2-4; TRBD2 agrees at 9 bases. In germline, CDR1 is LGHDT, CDR2 YNNKEL (reference sequence). This CDR3 has 17 amino acids. Trimming removed 1 base from V and 1 base from J; junction bases left unmatched: 5. Here the CDR3 DNA reads TGTGCCAGCAGCCAAGGCCTAGCGGGATACGCCAAAAACATTCAGTACTTC. Its translation is CASSQGLAGYAKNIQYF.

The V call is TRBV28, the J call TRBJ2-7, with 9 bases lining up with TRBD1. The CDR3 is made up of 12 amino acids. Germline trimming cut 4 bases from V and 10 bases from J; bases unmatched to any gene: 5. The germline CDR1 and CDR2 sequences are MDHEN and SYDVKM. The CDR3 loop is CASSSQDRGQYF. The CDR3 region has the DNA TGTGCCAGCAGTTCCCAGGACAGGGGCCAGTACTTC.

The chain links TRBV11-2 to TRBJ1-1; D is unresolved. CDR3 size: 13 residues. V lost 6 bases and J lost 2, with 10 bases in between. Germline V gene lookup returns CDR1 SGHAT and CDR2 FQNNGV. Here the CDR3 reads CASRDGENTEAFF. As DNA, the CDR3 is TGTGCCAGCAGGGACGGGGAAAACACTGAAGCTTTCTTT.

This clone has only one observation. The chain joins TRBV5-1 to TRBJ2-3; 12 nucleotides agree with TRBD2. The CDR3 loop spans 16 amino acids. CDR1 SGHRS and CDR2 YFSETQ come from the germline V gene. V shed 1 base, J shed 5 bases, and the junction held 5 bases outside the gene matches. CDR3 sequence (DNA): TGCGCCAGCAGCTTGACTAGCGGGAGGTTGGGAGATACGCAGTATTTT. It is translated as CASSLTSGRLGDTQYF.

This chain connects TRBV6-2 or TRBV6-3 to TRBJ2-7; D perhaps matches TRBD1 (7 bases). This CDR3 region has 15 residues. Germline lookup yields CDR1 MNHEY and CDR2 SVGEGT. The V gene lost 2 bases and the J gene lost 4 bases, with 15 bases spanning the gap. The CDR3 DNA is TGTGCCAGCAGTTACAGGCAGGGGGGCCGGTACGAGCAGTACTTC. It encodes CASSYRQGGRYEQYF.

This chain connects TRBV10-1 to TRBJ1-4; 7 bases fit TRBD1. The V gene's germline CDR1 is WNHNN and CDR2 SYGVQD (reference sequence). This CDR3 comprises 13 residues. V trimming: 2 bases; J trimming: 8 bases; junction bases outside the gene matches: 2. CDR3 sequence: CASSETGAEKLFF. The CDR3 nucleotides read TGCGCCAGCAGTGAGACAGGGGCCGAAAAACTGTTTTTT.

This clone is a singleton in its sample. CDR3 nucleotide sequence: TGTGCCAGCAGTCCGGCCCACAATCAGCCCCAGCATTTT. Translating gives CASSPAHNQPQHF. This rearrangement joins TRBV28 to TRBJ1-5; D gene unclear. From germline, CDR1 is MDHEN and CDR2 SYDVKM. V was cut by 5 bases and J by 3 bases, with 8 bases left in between. This CDR3 comprises 13 residues.